The sample holds a few counts of the clone carrying this T cell receptor (beta chain). Its antigen is currently unknown. This entry is derived from a study of identical twins. The study, taken as a whole, reports: Invariant MAIT and iNKT cells could partly confound zero-insertion analyses. An excess of low generation probability was shown by twin-shared out-of-frame alpha sequences. Beta out-of-frame twin sharing showed a weaker excess. Models predicted less out-of-frame TCR alpha sharing in monozygotic twins than was found.

MiXCR, applied by TCRdb to the 5' RACE reads, yields one record per CDR3 protein. Among 200,000 to 250,000 distinct CDR3 sequences listed, roughly a tenth were seen once. Specimen: memory T cells sorted from blood. The sequence came from a man in his fifties in good health.

This CDR3 is CASSLGDVIVYNEQFF. CDR3 DNA: TGTGCCAGCAGCTTAGGAGATGTAATAGTCTACAATGAGCAGTTCTTC. This rearrangement joins TRBV7-2 to TRBJ2-1; no reliable D call. Germline lookup yields CDR1 SGHTA and CDR2 FQGNSA. This CDR3 comprises 16 residues. The V and J ends lost 1 base and 3 bases respectively, with 13 bases between them.